This TCR beta chain was captured by sequencing in a study of blood T cell repertoires in COVID-19. Data came from immunoSEQ multiplex PCR; TCRdb stores just in-frame clones and leaves some out. The table has 200,000 to 250,000 clones, 70% to 90% seen once; the top ten hold 2.9%. The germline V and J ends were trimmed by 1 base and 9 bases, with 9 bases remaining between them. Germline V gene lookup returns CDR1 DFQATT and CDR2 SNEGSKA (reference sequence). This CDR3 has 11 amino acids. J is TRBJ1-1 and V is TRBV20-1; TRBD1 is a possible D gene (5 bases). Source material: peripheral blood. The receptor was derived from a man aged 45-65 years who had recovered from COVID-19. In nucleotides, the CDR3 is TGCAGTGCTAGAGTGGGGCCGAAAGCTTTCTTT. This translates into CSARVGPKAFF.